The clone carrying this T cell receptor (beta chain) appeared a few times. Its specificity is unknown. The data were taken from a study of neurological immune-mediated disorders. Overall study context: Disease course was recorded as relapsing-remitting for some 31 and secondary progressive for about 9% of the roughly 35 multiple sclerosis patients.

TCRdb redid the calling of the 5' RACE reads with MiXCR, one entry per CDR3 protein. This table has around 60,000 distinct CDR3 sequences, about 3.2% appearing once. Germline CDR1 reads SGHKS; CDR2 reads YYEKEE (reference sequence). V shed 4 bases, J shed 6 bases, and the junction held 4 bases outside the gene matches. The CDR3 loop spans 13 amino acids. General observations from the study: When repertoires were grouped phylogenetically, those of 18 of 34 multiple sclerosis patients fell into one related-CDR3 cluster, a possible signature. With the multiple sclerosis repertoire cluster, none of the clinical or MRI features showed an association. Patients with HTLV-1-associated myelopathy showed the most TCR clonal expansion. Those with multiple sclerosis showed the least, falling below healthy controls.

Sequencing was done on a sample of PBMCs. The TCR originated in an older woman with multiple sclerosis. The chain employs TRBV5-5 and TRBJ2-7, with 10 bases that match TRBD1. CDR3: CASSTGTGVEQYF. In DNA form, the CDR3 reads TGTGCCAGCAGCACCGGGACAGGGGTCGAGCAGTACTTC.